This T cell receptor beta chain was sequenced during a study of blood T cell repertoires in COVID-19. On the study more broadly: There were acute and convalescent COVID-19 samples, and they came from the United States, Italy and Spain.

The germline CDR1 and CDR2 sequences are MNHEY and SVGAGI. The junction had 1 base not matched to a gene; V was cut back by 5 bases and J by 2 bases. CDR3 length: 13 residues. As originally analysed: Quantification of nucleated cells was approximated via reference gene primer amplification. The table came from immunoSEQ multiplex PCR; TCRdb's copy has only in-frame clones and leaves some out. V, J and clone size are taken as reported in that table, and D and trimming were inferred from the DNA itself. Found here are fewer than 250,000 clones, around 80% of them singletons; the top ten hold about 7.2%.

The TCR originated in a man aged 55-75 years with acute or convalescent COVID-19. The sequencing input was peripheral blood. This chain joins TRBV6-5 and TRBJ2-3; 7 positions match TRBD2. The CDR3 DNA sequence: TGTGCCAGCAGTCGGGGGGACACAGATACGCAGTATTTT. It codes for CASSRGDTDTQYF.